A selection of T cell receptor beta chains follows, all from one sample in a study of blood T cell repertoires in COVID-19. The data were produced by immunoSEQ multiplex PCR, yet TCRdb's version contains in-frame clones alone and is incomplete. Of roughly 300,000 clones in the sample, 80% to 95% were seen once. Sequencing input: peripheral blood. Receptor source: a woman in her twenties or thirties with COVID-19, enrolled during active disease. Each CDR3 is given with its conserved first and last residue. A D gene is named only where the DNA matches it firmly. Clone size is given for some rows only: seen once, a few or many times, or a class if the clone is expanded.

CDR3 DNA: TGCGCCAGCAGCTTGGGAGGACAGGGAGATACGCAGTATTTT
CDR3 protein: CASSLGGQGDTQYF
D gene: TRBD1
V gene: TRBV5-1
J gene: TRBJ2-3
clone size: -

CDR3 DNA: TGCGCCAGCAGCTTGGAGGGAGGGCCTAGGGAGCAGTTCTTC
CDR3 protein: CASSLEGGPREQFF
D gene: TRBD2
V gene: TRBV5-1
J gene: TRBJ2-1
clone size: -

CDR3 DNA: TGTGCCTGGAGTGTAACGCAACTCGGGTCCGAGCAGTACTTC
CDR3 protein: CAWSVTQLGSEQYF
D gene: -
V gene: TRBV30
J gene: TRBJ2-7
clone size: -

CDR3 DNA: TGTGCCAGCAGCTTAGACAGGGGAGCACCCTACGCTTTCTTT
CDR3 protein: CASSLDRGAPYAFF
D gene: TRBD1
V gene: TRBV7-2
J gene: TRBJ1-1
clone size: few

CDR3 DNA: TGTGCCAGCAGCCGACAGGGTTGGAGAGAAAAACTGTTTTTT
CDR3 protein: CASSRQGWREKLFF
D gene: TRBD1
V gene: TRBV14
J gene: TRBJ1-4
clone size: -

CDR3 DNA: TGCAGCGTTGCCGGGACAACTAACACTGAAGCTTTCTTT
CDR3 protein: CSVAGTTNTEAFF
D gene: -
V gene: TRBV29-1
J gene: TRBJ1-1
clone size: once

CDR3 DNA: TGTGCCTGGAGTGGGAGAGAGTCGAATGAAAAACTGTTTTTT
CDR3 protein: CAWSGRESNEKLFF
D gene: -
V gene: TRBV30
J gene: TRBJ1-4
clone size: -

CDR3 DNA: TGTGCCAGCAGTTACTTTGGGACAGGGGACGAAAAACTGTTTTTT
CDR3 protein: CASSYFGTGDEKLFF
D gene: TRBD1
V gene: TRBV6-5
J gene: TRBJ1-4
clone size: -

CDR3 DNA: TGTGCCAGCACCCACTGGGGAGCAACTAATGAAAAACTGTTTTTT
CDR3 protein: CASTHWGATNEKLFF
D gene: -
V gene: TRBV2
J gene: TRBJ1-4
clone size: once

CDR3 DNA: TGTGCCAGCACCAGTAGCCCCCGGAAGCAGTTCTTC
CDR3 protein: CASTSSPRKQFF
D gene: -
V gene: TRBV2
J gene: TRBJ2-1
clone size: -

CDR3 DNA: TGCGCCAGCAGCCAGACCCCTATAGCGGATACGCAGTATTTT
CDR3 protein: CASSQTPIADTQYF
D gene: -
V gene: TRBV4-3
J gene: TRBJ2-3
clone size: -

CDR3 DNA: TGTGCCAGCAGTTTACAGTTCGGGGGGAGCACAGATACGCAGTATTTT
CDR3 protein: CASSLQFGGSTDTQYF
D gene: TRBD2
V gene: TRBV6-6
J gene: TRBJ2-3
clone size: -

CDR3 DNA: TGTGCCAGCAGTTACTGGTCTAGCGGGAGCTACGAGCAGTACTTC
CDR3 protein: CASSYWSSGSYEQYF
D gene: TRBD2
V gene: TRBV6-2/TRBV6-3
J gene: TRBJ2-7
clone size: -

CDR3 DNA: TGCGCCAGCAGCAGGACAGCGGGACTTGCAACTAATGAAAAACTGTTTTTT
CDR3 protein: CASSRTAGLATNEKLFF
D gene: -
V gene: TRBV4-1
J gene: TRBJ1-4
clone size: -

CDR3 DNA: TGTGCCAGCAGCCGACAGGGGAGCGAGCAGTACTTC
CDR3 protein: CASSRQGSEQYF
D gene: TRBD1
V gene: TRBV3-1/TRBV3-2
J gene: TRBJ2-7
clone size: -

CDR3 DNA: TGTGCCAGCAGTTACGAGGTTTCCGAAAAACTGTTTTTT
CDR3 protein: CASSYEVSEKLFF
D gene: -
V gene: TRBV6-6
J gene: TRBJ1-4
clone size: -

CDR3 DNA: TGTGCCAGCAGTGCTAACACCGGACAGGGGTCAAGCGGCTACACCTTC
CDR3 protein: CASSANTGQGSSGYTF
D gene: TRBD1
V gene: TRBV6-1
J gene: TRBJ1-2
clone size: -

CDR3 DNA: TGTGCCACCAGTGACCCCTCCGGGGGCTCCTACAATGAGCAGTTCTTC
CDR3 protein: CATSDPSGGSYNEQFF
D gene: -
V gene: TRBV24-1
J gene: TRBJ2-1
clone size: -

CDR3 DNA: TGTGCCAGCAGCTTAGGACAGGGGGCGGGTTCACCCCTCCACTTT
CDR3 protein: CASSLGQGAGSPLHF
D gene: TRBD1
V gene: TRBV7-6
J gene: TRBJ1-6
clone size: -

CDR3 DNA: TGTGCCAGCAGCGTAAACAGGGCGACCGGGGAGCTGTTTTTT
CDR3 protein: CASSVNRATGELFF
D gene: -
V gene: TRBV9
J gene: TRBJ2-2
clone size: once

CDR3 DNA: TGCGCCAGCAGCGGAGGGTCAGGAAACACCATATATTTT
CDR3 protein: CASSGGSGNTIYF
D gene: -
V gene: TRBV10-1
J gene: TRBJ1-3
clone size: once

CDR3 DNA: TGTGCCAGCCCAACTTGGGCCTTGCCCCAGCATTTT
CDR3 protein: CASPTWALPQHF
D gene: -
V gene: TRBV27
J gene: TRBJ1-5
clone size: -

CDR3 DNA: TGTGCCAGCAGCTTGAGGGGACAGGGACACAATCAGCCCCAGCATTTT
CDR3 protein: CASSLRGQGHNQPQHF
D gene: TRBD1
V gene: TRBV5-6
J gene: TRBJ1-5
clone size: -

CDR3 DNA: TGTGCCAGCAGTGAGAAGTCAGGGCCATACAATGAGCAGTTCTTC
CDR3 protein: CASSEKSGPYNEQFF
D gene: -
V gene: TRBV2
J gene: TRBJ2-1
clone size: -

CDR3 DNA: TGTGCTAGTGGTTTGGAGGGACATCGCACCGGGGAGCTGTTTTTT
CDR3 protein: CASGLEGHRTGELFF
D gene: -
V gene: TRBV12-5
J gene: TRBJ2-2
clone size: once

CDR3 DNA: TGTGCCACCAGCAGAGATTCCGGACATTTTTTCCGGTATTTT
CDR3 protein: CATSRDSGHFFRYF
D gene: -
V gene: TRBV15
J gene: TRBJ2-3
clone size: -

CDR3 DNA: TGCGCCAGCAGTCTTAGCGGGAGGGGGGCGCAGTATTTT
CDR3 protein: CASSLSGRGAQYF
D gene: TRBD2
V gene: TRBV10-2
J gene: TRBJ2-3
clone size: -

CDR3 DNA: TGTGCCAGCAGCTTAGATCAGGGGGCCGACACTGAAGCTTTCTTT
CDR3 protein: CASSLDQGADTEAFF
D gene: TRBD1
V gene: TRBV5-8
J gene: TRBJ1-1
clone size: -

CDR3 DNA: TGTGCCAGCAGCGAGTGGAGTAGCTCCTATAATTCACCCCTCCACTTT
CDR3 protein: CASSEWSSSYNSPLHF
D gene: -
V gene: TRBV9
J gene: TRBJ1-6
clone size: -

CDR3 DNA: TGTGCCAGTCAGGAGGGTTCTGGAAACACCATATATTTT
CDR3 protein: CASQEGSGNTIYF
D gene: -
V gene: TRBV9
J gene: TRBJ1-3
clone size: few

CDR3 DNA: TGTGCCAGCAGCCTCATGCTAGCGGGTCTCTCCTACGAGCAGTACTTC
CDR3 protein: CASSLMLAGLSYEQYF
D gene: TRBD2
V gene: TRBV28
J gene: TRBJ2-7
clone size: -

CDR3 DNA: TGCGCCAGCAGATCCCTAGCTTCCCCAGGCAACAATGAGCAGTTCTTC
CDR3 protein: CASRSLASPGNNEQFF
D gene: -
V gene: TRBV5-1
J gene: TRBJ2-1
clone size: -

CDR3 DNA: TGTGCCAGTAGTCAGACAGGGGTAAACTATGGCTACACCTTC
CDR3 protein: CASSQTGVNYGYTF
D gene: TRBD1
V gene: TRBV19
J gene: TRBJ1-2
clone size: -

CDR3 DNA: TGTGCCAGCAGGGCGGGATCCGACGGTCAGCCCCAGCATTTT
CDR3 protein: CASRAGSDGQPQHF
D gene: -
V gene: TRBV6-5
J gene: TRBJ1-5
clone size: few

CDR3 DNA: TGCGCCAGCAGCTTGGTCGGGGTGAACACTGAAGCTTTCTTT
CDR3 protein: CASSLVGVNTEAFF
D gene: -
V gene: TRBV5-1
J gene: TRBJ1-1
clone size: -

CDR3 DNA: TGCGCCAGCAGCCAGGGACTAGTGGCGGCGGGTGAGCAGTTCTTC
CDR3 protein: CASSQGLVAAGEQFF
D gene: TRBD2
V gene: TRBV4-1
J gene: TRBJ2-1
clone size: -

CDR3 DNA: TGTGCCAGCAGTCCTCCCAGGAGGAACGGGGAGCTGTTTTTT
CDR3 protein: CASSPPRRNGELFF
D gene: -
V gene: TRBV28
J gene: TRBJ2-2
clone size: -

CDR3 DNA: TGCGCCAGCAGCTTTGGGGGGGCGCTGATTGAAAAACTGTTTTTT
CDR3 protein: CASSFGGALIEKLFF
D gene: -
V gene: TRBV5-1
J gene: TRBJ1-4
clone size: -

CDR3 DNA: TGTGCCAGCAGCTGGTACGGGGATGAGCAGTTCTTC
CDR3 protein: CASSWYGDEQFF
D gene: -
V gene: TRBV7-6
J gene: TRBJ2-1
clone size: -

CDR3 DNA: TGTGCCAGCAGTCGACAGGGGCAGAATGAAAAACTGTTTTTT
CDR3 protein: CASSRQGQNEKLFF
D gene: TRBD1
V gene: TRBV6-5
J gene: TRBJ1-4
clone size: -

CDR3 DNA: TGTGCCAGCAGAACCACGGGGGCAGATACGCAGTATTTT
CDR3 protein: CASRTTGADTQYF
D gene: -
V gene: TRBV11-3
J gene: TRBJ2-3
clone size: -

CDR3 DNA: TGTGCCAGTAGTATACTAGATAGCAATCAGCCCCAGCATTTT
CDR3 protein: CASSILDSNQPQHF
D gene: -
V gene: TRBV19
J gene: TRBJ1-5
clone size: -

CDR3 DNA: TGTGCCAGCAGTGTACGACAGGGTGAGGCTGGCTACACCTTC
CDR3 protein: CASSVRQGEAGYTF
D gene: TRBD1
V gene: TRBV2
J gene: TRBJ1-2
clone size: -

CDR3 DNA: TGTGCCATCATTCACGGAGGGAACACTGAAGCTTTCTTT
CDR3 protein: CAIIHGGNTEAFF
D gene: -
V gene: TRBV28
J gene: TRBJ1-1
clone size: -

CDR3 DNA: TGCGCCAGCAGCTTGGAGGGGGATAGCAATCAGCCCCAGCATTTT
CDR3 protein: CASSLEGDSNQPQHF
D gene: -
V gene: TRBV5-1
J gene: TRBJ1-5
clone size: -

CDR3 DNA: TGCGCCAGCACCTCGCCAGGGAAAGAGACCCAGTACTTC
CDR3 protein: CASTSPGKETQYF
D gene: -
V gene: TRBV5-1
J gene: TRBJ2-5
clone size: -

CDR3 DNA: TGTGCCAGCAGTGACGGGGCAGGGGGAACAGATACGCAGTATTTT
CDR3 protein: CASSDGAGGTDTQYF
D gene: TRBD1
V gene: TRBV6-4
J gene: TRBJ2-3
clone size: -

CDR3 DNA: TGTGCCAGCAGAGCGGACAGGGGAGAGGGCTACACCTTC
CDR3 protein: CASRADRGEGYTF
D gene: TRBD1
V gene: TRBV2
J gene: TRBJ1-2
clone size: once

CDR3 DNA: TGTGCCAGCAGCCCAGACCTAGTGGGTACGCAGTATTTT
CDR3 protein: CASSPDLVGTQYF
D gene: -
V gene: TRBV3-1/TRBV3-2
J gene: TRBJ2-3
clone size: few

CDR3 DNA: TGTGCCAGCAGCCTCGTTGGGGCCAACGTCCTGACTTTC
CDR3 protein: CASSLVGANVLTF
D gene: -
V gene: TRBV14
J gene: TRBJ2-6
clone size: -

CDR3 DNA: TGTGCCAGCAGCTTGGGGCCGGGGAATCAGCCCCAGCATTTT
CDR3 protein: CASSLGPGNQPQHF
D gene: -
V gene: TRBV5-6
J gene: TRBJ1-5
clone size: -